These T cell receptor beta chains were read from a single sample in a study of cytomegalovirus exposure and HLA in healthy donors. Assay: immunoSEQ multiplex PCR; the TCRdb copy retains only in-frame clones and omits some. This table holds over 150,000 clones, roughly 78% found once. The source material was PBMCs. Every receptor here comes from a woman aged 45-65 years in good health and CMV-seropositive. The CDR3 runs from the conserved cysteine through the conserved F or W. A D gene is named only where the DNA matches it firmly. Clone size is stated in some rows and not others, as once, few, many or a class when expanded.

TRBJ1-1 TRBD1 TRBV2 few CATQGAGSTEAFF TGTGCCACCCAGGGGGCGGGGAGCACTGAAGCTTTCTTT
TRBJ2-1 TRBD1 TRBV4-1 NA CASTQTGGSSYNEQFF TGCGCCAGCACCCAGACAGGGGGCAGCTCCTACAATGAGCAGTTCTTC
TRBJ2-6 NA TRBV7-3 once CASRRAGSGANVLTF TGTGCCAGCAGGCGGGCAGGCTCTGGGGCCAACGTCCTGACTTTC
TRBJ2-7 TRBD1 TRBV5-6 NA CASSWDRAYEQYF TGTGCCAGCAGCTGGGACAGAGCCTACGAGCAGTACTTC
TRBJ2-5 TRBD1 TRBV4-2 few CASSQVYRQGMGETQYF TGTGCCAGCAGCCAAGTCTACCGACAGGGTATGGGAGAGACCCAGTACTTC
TRBJ1-3 TRBD1 TRBV6-5 NA CASMRTGAPGNTIYF TGTGCCAGCATGCGGACAGGGGCCCCTGGAAACACCATATATTTT
TRBJ2-6 NA TRBV7-8 NA CASSFSGVAGANVLTF TGTGCCAGCAGCTTTTCCGGGGTAGCCGGGGCCAACGTCCTGACTTTC
TRBJ2-5 TRBD1 TRBV5-6 few CASSLISQGARETQYF TGTGCCAGCAGCTTAATAAGTCAGGGGGCACGAGAGACCCAGTACTTC
TRBJ2-7 TRBD2 TRBV18 NA CASSPRGGAKYEQYF TGTGCCAGCTCACCACGCGGGGGGGCCAAATACGAGCAGTACTTC
TRBJ2-5 NA TRBV9 NA CASSVATGDETQYF TGTGCCAGCAGCGTAGCTACGGGGGACGAGACCCAGTACTTC
TRBJ2-7 TRBD1 TRBV7-8 NA CASSGGTGRYEQYF TGTGCCAGCAGCGGGGGGACAGGGAGATACGAGCAGTACTTC
TRBJ2-5 TRBD2 TRBV25-1 NA CASSEPAGDQETQYF TGTGCCAGCAGTGAACCAGCGGGGGACCAAGAGACCCAGTACTTC
TRBJ2-7 TRBD1 TRBV11-2 NA CASSSLETGVHEQYF TGTGCCAGCAGCTCCTTAGAGACAGGGGTCCACGAGCAGTACTTC
TRBJ2-5 TRBD2 TRBV5-1 NA CASSLQTSGGTETQYF TGCGCCAGCAGCTTACAAACTAGCGGGGGAACAGAGACCCAGTACTTC
TRBJ2-1 NA TRBV5-4 NA CASSLAGTGNNEQFF TGTGCCAGCAGCTTGGCAGGTACGGGGAACAATGAGCAGTTCTTC
TRBJ2-5 NA TRBV19 few CASSPYLGFQETQYF TGTGCCAGTAGTCCTTACCTCGGGTTCCAAGAGACCCAGTACTTC
TRBJ2-7 NA TRBV2 NA CATAWSSYEQYF TGTGCCACAGCTTGGAGCTCCTACGAGCAGTACTTC
TRBJ2-6 NA TRBV30 NA CAWSPGISGANVLTF TGTGCCTGGAGTCCCGGGATCTCTGGGGCCAACGTCCTGACTTTC